This is a list of T cell receptor beta chains from one sample in a study of blood T cell repertoires in COVID-19. TCRdb's copy holds only in-frame clones and misses some; the assay was immunoSEQ multiplex PCR. The sample records 150,000 to 180,000 clones, 78% being singletons. What was sequenced was peripheral blood. The receptors were sampled from an elderly man with acute or convalescent COVID-19. CDR3s include the opening cysteine and the closing phenylalanine or tryptophan. The D gene is left open where the match is weak. Expanded clones get a size class; other rows say once, few or many, or leave the size out.

j_call: TRBJ2-1
v_call: TRBV30
d_call: TRBD2
clone_size: -
cdr3_aa: CAWSTGTSGGANEQFF
cdr3_nt: TGTGCCTGGAGTACCGGGACTAGCGGGGGGGCGAATGAGCAGTTCTTC

j_call: TRBJ1-1
v_call: TRBV4-2
d_call: TRBD1
clone_size: -
cdr3_aa: CASETGESTEAFF
cdr3_nt: TGTGCCAGCGAGACAGGGGAATCCACTGAAGCTTTCTTT

j_call: TRBJ1-3
v_call: TRBV7-8
d_call: TRBD1
clone_size: -
cdr3_aa: CASSLGQARSGNTIYF
cdr3_nt: TGTGCCAGCAGCTTGGGACAGGCCCGCTCTGGAAACACCATATATTTT

j_call: TRBJ1-6
v_call: TRBV30
d_call: -
clone_size: -
cdr3_aa: CAWSVGGARTGSPLHF
cdr3_nt: TGTGCCTGGAGCGTAGGAGGGGCCAGGACGGGTTCACCCCTCCACTTT

j_call: TRBJ1-1
v_call: TRBV10-3
d_call: TRBD1
clone_size: few
cdr3_aa: CAISTDRGPANTEAFF
cdr3_nt: TGTGCCATCAGTACTGACAGGGGGCCCGCGAACACTGAAGCTTTCTTT

j_call: TRBJ2-1
v_call: TRBV29-1
d_call: -
clone_size: -
cdr3_aa: CSVGLNEQFF
cdr3_nt: TGCAGCGTTGGACTCAATGAGCAGTTCTTC

j_call: TRBJ1-6
v_call: TRBV24-1
d_call: -
clone_size: -
cdr3_aa: CATNLAQARSSYNSPLHF
cdr3_nt: TGTGCCACCAACCTGGCGCAGGCCAGAAGCTCCTATAATTCACCCCTCCACTTT

j_call: TRBJ1-3
v_call: TRBV27
d_call: -
clone_size: -
cdr3_aa: CASSLKGAFSGNTIYF
cdr3_nt: TGTGCCAGCAGTCTCAAAGGGGCCTTCTCTGGAAACACCATATATTTT

j_call: TRBJ1-2
v_call: TRBV29-1
d_call: TRBD1
clone_size: -
cdr3_aa: CSATTGTYGYTF
cdr3_nt: TGCAGCGCGACGACAGGGACCTATGGCTACACCTTC

j_call: TRBJ1-5
v_call: TRBV18
d_call: TRBD1
clone_size: -
cdr3_aa: CASSDRGDNQPQHF
cdr3_nt: TGTGCCAGCTCAGACAGGGGGGACAATCAGCCCCAGCATTTT

j_call: TRBJ1-5
v_call: TRBV5-5
d_call: -
clone_size: -
cdr3_aa: CASSLERTAFLNQPQHF
cdr3_nt: TGTGCCAGCAGCTTGGAGAGGACTGCCTTCCTCAATCAGCCCCAGCATTTT

j_call: TRBJ1-1
v_call: TRBV7-2
d_call: -
clone_size: -
cdr3_aa: CASSLVMNLNTEAFF
cdr3_nt: TGTGCCAGCAGCTTGGTTATGAACTTGAACACTGAAGCTTTCTTT

j_call: TRBJ2-1
v_call: TRBV6-1
d_call: -
clone_size: -
cdr3_aa: CASSEFEVVRYNEQFF
cdr3_nt: TGTGCCAGCAGTGAATTCGAGGTGGTCCGCTACAATGAGCAGTTCTTC

j_call: TRBJ2-1
v_call: TRBV3-1/TRBV3-2
d_call: TRBD1
clone_size: -
cdr3_aa: CASSSGTGDGNEQFF
cdr3_nt: TGTGCCAGCAGCTCCGGGACAGGGGATGGGAATGAGCAGTTCTTC

j_call: TRBJ2-3
v_call: TRBV18
d_call: TRBD1
clone_size: -
cdr3_aa: CASSTGATDTQYF
cdr3_nt: TGTGCCAGCTCAACAGGGGCGACAGATACGCAGTATTTT

j_call: TRBJ1-6
v_call: TRBV5-6
d_call: TRBD1
clone_size: -
cdr3_aa: CASSLGTGGPPLHF
cdr3_nt: TGTGCCAGCAGCTTGGGGACAGGGGGACCACCCCTCCACTTT

j_call: TRBJ1-1
v_call: TRBV7-3
d_call: -
clone_size: -
cdr3_aa: CASSLMSSTEAFF
cdr3_nt: TGTGCCAGCAGCTTAATGAGTAGCACTGAAGCTTTCTTT

j_call: TRBJ2-3
v_call: TRBV9
d_call: TRBD2
clone_size: -
cdr3_aa: CASSALAGDTQYF
cdr3_nt: TGTGCCAGCAGCGCTCTAGCGGGGGATACGCAGTATTTT

j_call: TRBJ1-6
v_call: TRBV7-2
d_call: -
clone_size: -
cdr3_aa: CASSLAVGGRNSPLHF
cdr3_nt: TGTGCCAGCAGCTTAGCGGTGGGGGGGCGGAATTCACCCCTCCACTTT

j_call: TRBJ1-2
v_call: TRBV5-4
d_call: -
clone_size: -
cdr3_aa: CASSSEDGYGYTF
cdr3_nt: TGTGCCAGCAGCTCGGAGGACGGCTATGGCTACACCTTC

j_call: TRBJ2-5
v_call: TRBV7-3
d_call: -
clone_size: -
cdr3_aa: CASSGGSLQETQYF
cdr3_nt: TGTGCCAGCAGCGGCGGCAGCCTCCAAGAGACCCAGTACTTC

j_call: TRBJ1-6
v_call: TRBV6-6
d_call: TRBD1
clone_size: few
cdr3_aa: CASSNTGQGANSPLHF
cdr3_nt: TGTGCCAGCAGCAACACGGGACAGGGGGCAAATTCACCCCTCCACTTT

j_call: TRBJ1-3
v_call: TRBV30
d_call: -
clone_size: -
cdr3_aa: CAWRIGGRAGNTIYF
cdr3_nt: TGTGCCTGGAGAATCGGGGGGCGGGCTGGAAACACCATATATTTT

j_call: TRBJ2-2
v_call: TRBV30
d_call: TRBD2
clone_size: -
cdr3_aa: CAWSVPPAGGRAGELFF
cdr3_nt: TGTGCCTGGAGTGTACCCCCAGCGGGGGGGCGGGCCGGGGAGCTGTTTTTT

j_call: TRBJ2-7
v_call: TRBV6-5
d_call: TRBD1
clone_size: -
cdr3_aa: CASSQPGQGAYEQYF
cdr3_nt: TGTGCCAGCAGTCAGCCGGGACAGGGGGCCTACGAGCAGTACTTC

j_call: TRBJ1-5
v_call: TRBV15
d_call: TRBD1
clone_size: -
cdr3_aa: CATSREQTGVNQPQHF
cdr3_nt: TGTGCCACCAGCAGAGAGCAGACAGGGGTAAATCAGCCCCAGCATTTT

j_call: TRBJ2-1
v_call: TRBV5-6
d_call: -
clone_size: few
cdr3_aa: CASSLVGYNEQFF
cdr3_nt: TGTGCCAGCAGCTTGGTCGGGTACAATGAGCAGTTCTTC

j_call: TRBJ2-4
v_call: TRBV6-2/TRBV6-3
d_call: -
clone_size: once
cdr3_aa: CASSYDGLAKNIQYF
cdr3_nt: TGTGCCAGCAGTTACGACGGACTAGCCAAAAACATTCAGTACTTC

j_call: TRBJ2-4
v_call: TRBV30
d_call: TRBD2
clone_size: -
cdr3_aa: CAWSYGTSGGAGHIQYF
cdr3_nt: TGTGCCTGGAGTTATGGGACTAGCGGGGGGGCCGGACACATTCAGTACTTC

j_call: TRBJ1-5
v_call: TRBV6-5
d_call: -
clone_size: -
cdr3_aa: CAGGATQPQHF
cdr3_nt: TGTGCCGGCGGGGCAACTCAGCCCCAGCATTTT

j_call: TRBJ2-3
v_call: TRBV7-9
d_call: TRBD2
clone_size: -
cdr3_aa: CASSPPGLATDTQYF
cdr3_nt: TGTGCCAGCAGCCCACCGGGACTAGCTACAGATACGCAGTATTTT

j_call: TRBJ1-6
v_call: TRBV7-3
d_call: -
clone_size: -
cdr3_aa: CASSLTQSNSPLHF
cdr3_nt: TGTGCCAGCAGCTTAACGCAAAGCAATTCACCCCTCCACTTT

j_call: TRBJ2-1
v_call: TRBV7-2
d_call: TRBD2
clone_size: -
cdr3_aa: CASSSVTSFHEQFF
cdr3_nt: TGTGCCAGCAGCTCAGTGACTAGCTTCCATGAGCAGTTCTTC

j_call: TRBJ2-1
v_call: TRBV5-1
d_call: TRBD2
clone_size: -
cdr3_aa: CASSPSGGGLNEQFF
cdr3_nt: TGCGCCAGCAGCCCGAGCGGGGGAGGTCTAAATGAGCAGTTCTTC

j_call: TRBJ2-2
v_call: TRBV9
d_call: TRBD2
clone_size: -
cdr3_aa: CASSDPSGGYSNTGELFF
cdr3_nt: TGTGCCAGCAGCGACCCTAGCGGGGGCTATTCGAACACCGGGGAGCTGTTTTTT

j_call: TRBJ2-2
v_call: TRBV15
d_call: TRBD2
clone_size: once
cdr3_aa: CATSERGGPFGGELFF
cdr3_nt: TGTGCCACCAGCGAGCGGGGGGGGCCGTTTGGCGGGGAGCTGTTTTTT

j_call: TRBJ1-4
v_call: TRBV18
d_call: TRBD1
clone_size: once
cdr3_aa: CASSPRQGATNEKLFF
cdr3_nt: TGTGCCAGCTCACCGAGACAGGGGGCAACTAATGAAAAACTGTTTTTT

j_call: TRBJ1-2
v_call: TRBV9
d_call: TRBD1
clone_size: -
cdr3_aa: CASSGGQSVNYGYTF
cdr3_nt: TGTGCCAGCAGCGGGGGACAGAGCGTGAACTATGGCTACACCTTC

j_call: TRBJ2-1
v_call: TRBV10-3
d_call: TRBD1
clone_size: -
cdr3_aa: CAISVTTGTGGSPRNNEQFF
cdr3_nt: TGTGCCATCAGTGTCACCACCGGGACAGGGGGCTCGCCGAGAAACAATGAGCAGTTCTTC

j_call: TRBJ1-5
v_call: TRBV7-8
d_call: TRBD1
clone_size: -
cdr3_aa: CASSSILMAQGGNQPQHF
cdr3_nt: TGTGCCAGCAGCTCTATTTTGATGGCACAGGGGGGCAATCAGCCCCAGCATTTT

j_call: TRBJ2-3
v_call: TRBV27
d_call: TRBD1
clone_size: few
cdr3_aa: CASSPDRTSTDTQYF
cdr3_nt: TGTGCCAGCAGTCCGGACAGGACTAGCACAGATACGCAGTATTTT

j_call: TRBJ2-2
v_call: TRBV7-9
d_call: -
clone_size: few
cdr3_aa: CAFPGTGTGELFF
cdr3_nt: TGTGCCTTCCCGGGAACAGGGACCGGGGAGCTGTTTTTT

j_call: TRBJ1-2
v_call: TRBV3-1/TRBV3-2
d_call: -
clone_size: -
cdr3_aa: CASSLNRGGTYYTF
cdr3_nt: TGTGCCAGCAGCCTCAATAGGGGAGGGACCTACTACACCTTC

j_call: TRBJ2-5
v_call: TRBV27
d_call: -
clone_size: -
cdr3_aa: CASSFGGEETQYF
cdr3_nt: TGTGCCAGCAGTTTTGGCGGGGAGGAGACCCAGTACTTC

j_call: TRBJ2-3
v_call: TRBV5-1
d_call: TRBD2
clone_size: -
cdr3_aa: CASSSSGGAGDTQYF
cdr3_nt: TGCGCCAGCAGCTCTAGCGGGGGGGCAGGAGATACGCAGTATTTT

j_call: TRBJ1-1
v_call: TRBV27
d_call: TRBD1
clone_size: few
cdr3_aa: CASRDRAYETEAFF
cdr3_nt: TGTGCCAGCCGGGACAGGGCGTATGAAACTGAAGCTTTCTTT